This T cell receptor beta chain derives from a study of shared clonotypes between healthy human individuals (dated by TCRdb to the early 2020s). In terms of the full investigation: The cohort comprised two women and a few men aged 18 to 49 years. The study deeply sequenced blood TCR repertoires of roughly five healthy adults to estimate repertoire size and the extent of clonotype sharing between individuals. Each donor's leukapheresis produced roughly between about 0.8 and 10 billion PBMCs. To increase sequencing depth and limit assay-specific biases, TCR repertoire library preparation and sequencing were carried out by different laboratories using diverse techniques.

Comments on this clone: Its antigen remains undetermined. No base-level quality is on record; no much larger clone is a single base apart.

General findings and caveats noted by the study authors: The genetic and exposure-history diversity represented was limited by the small number of donors. Sampling was limited to blood, and TCR repertoires in tissue likely differ from TCR repertoires in blood. Based on pairwise subsampling, the degree of clonotype sharing among donors was expected to be affected by sequencing depth.

TCR CDR3 regions were amplified from genomic DNA by multiplex PCR using the deep immunoSEQ assay. For each cell subset, the extracted genomic DNA was distributed evenly across all wells of several immunoSEQ 96-well plates, and each plate served as one replicate. For unsorted PBMC, each replicate PCR was loaded with roughly 330 ng genomic DNA, equivalent to 25,000 to 35,000 T cell genomes. Genomic DNA from unsorted PBMC was sequenced over ten immunoSEQ deep assay plates. The purified libraries were quantified using a Qubit 3.0 fluorometer, sized with a Bioanalyzer 2100, and then quantified again using the KAPA Library Quantification kit. Every immunoSEQ 96-well plate was sequenced on a separate single-read 150-cycle Illumina NextSeq 550 flow cell. Turning to the authors' computational methods: Because only junctional sequences without quality scores were contained in the immunoSEQ output, filtering matching that applied to full-length reads could not be performed. To assign V/J genes and CDR3, sequences were annotated using PyIR, a Python wrapper for IgBLAST v1.9, with IMGT germline references. Reads were removed for weak V/J assignments (E-value above 1e-6), missing CDR3, stop codons, out-of-frame junctions, or ambiguous translated residues. V3J clonotypes were defined as sequences sharing an identical inferred V gene, J gene, and CDR3 amino acid sequence. Percentage overlap between repertoires was computed as shared unique clonotypes divided by the size of the smaller repertoire. RTK rarefaction, the Chao1 estimator, and Recon v2.1 estimates of unobserved clonotypes were used to assess repertoire richness. This immuneACCESS table, as held by TCRdb, lists in-frame sequences with V and J called but not all clones. Of the missing ones, under half trace to an unresolved V gene in checked studies; the others have no known cause. That table furnishes V, J and clone size, whereas the DNA furnished D and trimming. For this sample there are approximately 470,000 clones; 81% appear just once. The biggest ten clones account for approximately 12% of the sample.

Donors were healthy HIV-negative adults with no recently reported acute infections or vaccinations. All donors were Caucasian adults living in Nashville, Tennessee, USA. For unsorted samples, some 90 million PBMCs were counted and genomic DNA was extracted with the QIAamp DNA Blood Mini kit. Blood was collected by leukapheresis, and PBMCs were isolated by Ficoll-Histopaque density gradient centrifugation and then cryopreserved in liquid nitrogen vapor phase. V lost 7 bases and J lost 5 bases, and the count of bases not matched to a germline gene is 12. The CDR3 goes from the cysteine to the phenylalanine over 16 residues. The kept DNA is CDR3 alone, 48 bases in frame from the first base. In the germline V gene (reference sequence), CDR1 corresponds to SEHNR and CDR2 to FQNEAQ.

The sequenced sample was PBMCs. The origin of this receptor is a middle-aged woman in good health. Some clones in this sample may be carry-over from other donors' samples. The chain couples TRBV7-9 to TRBJ2-2; 8 junctional bases match TRBD2. The CDR3 amino acid sequence is: CASTTPGGYITGELFF. The DNA reads TGTGCCAGCACCACCCCGGGGGGGTACATAACCGGGGAGCTGTTTTTT.